This record concerns one T cell receptor (beta chain) sequence. This clonotype came up a few times. This clone's antigen is unknown. No base-level quality is on record; no much larger clone is a single base apart. The sample is drawn from a study of patients and donors after allogeneic stem cell transplantation (dated by TCRdb to 2018 to 2020). The library was generated by RT-PCR. The instrument was a NextSeq 550. Using fastp at Q25 and MiXCR, TCRdb reprocessed the public reads and kept productive beta chains. Duplicate CDR3 protein sequences are folded into a single record with the most common DNA and genes. The sample table lists 410,000 or so distinct CDR3 sequences, under 20% of them with a count of one. Less than 8% of the sample goes to the ten largest clones. This clonotype originated in a human donor who was either an allogeneic HSCT recipient or a stem cell or donor lymphocyte infusion donor (not recorded which). It is not recorded whose cells these are; they may come from a transplant donor. The specimen was blood, either unsorted or a sorted T cell fraction (not recorded which).

In nucleotides, the sequence is TGCGCCAGCAGCAAACCCGCCGGGACTCAAATCGGTGAGCAGTTCTTC. Its amino acids are CASSKPAGTQIGEQFF. Recombination connected TRBV5-1 to TRBJ2-1; the best D guess is TRBD2, with 6 bases matching. From the cysteine up to the phenylalanine, the CDR3 has a length of 16 residues. The only DNA kept is the CDR3, 48 bases in frame from the first base. The V end loses 4 bases and the J end loses 9 bases, and a stretch of 23 bases separates them. Per the germline V gene, SGHRS is the CDR1 and YFSETQ is the CDR2.